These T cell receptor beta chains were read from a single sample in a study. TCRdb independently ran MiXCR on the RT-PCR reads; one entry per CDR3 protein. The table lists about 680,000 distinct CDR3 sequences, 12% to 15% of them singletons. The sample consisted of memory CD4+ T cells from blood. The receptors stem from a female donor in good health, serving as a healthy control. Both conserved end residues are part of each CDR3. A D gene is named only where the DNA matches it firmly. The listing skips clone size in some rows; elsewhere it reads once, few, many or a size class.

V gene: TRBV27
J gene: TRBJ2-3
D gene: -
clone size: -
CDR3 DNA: TGTGCCAGCAGTCCCATCACAGGAGATACGCAGTATTTT
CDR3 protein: CASSPITGDTQYF

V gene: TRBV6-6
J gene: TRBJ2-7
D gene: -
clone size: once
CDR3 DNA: TGTGCCAGCAGTTCAGGGCGGGAAGTCTCCTACGAGCAGTACTTC
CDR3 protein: CASSSGREVSYEQYF

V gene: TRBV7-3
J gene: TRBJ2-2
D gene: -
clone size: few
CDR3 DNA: TGTGCCAGCAGCTTGGGAGCGGTAACCGGGGAGCTGTTTTTT
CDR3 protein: CASSLGAVTGELFF

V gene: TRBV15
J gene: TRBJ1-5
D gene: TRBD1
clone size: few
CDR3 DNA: TGTGCCACCAGCGGCCGGGACAGGGAGTGGGGTCAGCCCCAGCATTTT
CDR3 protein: CATSGRDREWGQPQHF

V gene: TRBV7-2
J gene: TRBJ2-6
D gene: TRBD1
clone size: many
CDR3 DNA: TGTGCCAGCAGCCCACGTCGGACAGGGGCTTTCTCTGGGGCCAACGTCCTGACTTTC
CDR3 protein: CASSPRRTGAFSGANVLTF

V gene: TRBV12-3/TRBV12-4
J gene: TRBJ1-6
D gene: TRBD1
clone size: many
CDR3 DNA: TGTGCCAGCAGCCCAGGGGGGAATTCACCCCTCCACTTT
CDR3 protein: CASSPGGNSPLHF

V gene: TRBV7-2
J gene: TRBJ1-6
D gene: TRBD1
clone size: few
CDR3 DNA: TGTGCCAGCAGCTTATGGGGACAGGGGCAATCACCCCTCCACTTT
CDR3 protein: CASSLWGQGQSPLHF

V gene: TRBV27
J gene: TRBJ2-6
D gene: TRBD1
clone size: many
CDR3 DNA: TGTGCCACCCCCGGGGATGACAGGGGGGACTCTGGGGCCAACGTCCTGACTTTC
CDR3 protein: CATPGDDRGDSGANVLTF

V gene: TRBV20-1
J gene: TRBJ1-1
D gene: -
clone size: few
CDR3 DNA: TGCAGTGCGCAAAGGCCCCAGAGCACTGAAGCTTTCTTT
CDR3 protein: CSAQRPQSTEAFF

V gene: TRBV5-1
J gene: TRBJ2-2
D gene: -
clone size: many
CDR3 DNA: TGCGCCAGCAGCAGCTCAGTCACCGGGGAGCTGTTTTTT
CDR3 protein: CASSSSVTGELFF

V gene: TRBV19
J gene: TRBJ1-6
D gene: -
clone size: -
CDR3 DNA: TGTGCCAGCCATCCCCAGGGAAAGGGATCACCCCTCCACTTT
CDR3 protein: CASHPQGKGSPLHF

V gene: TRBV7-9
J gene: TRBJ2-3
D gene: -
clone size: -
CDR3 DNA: TGTGCCAGCACCCTGTGGGGGGGCGCGGATACGCAGTATTTT
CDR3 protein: CASTLWGGADTQYF

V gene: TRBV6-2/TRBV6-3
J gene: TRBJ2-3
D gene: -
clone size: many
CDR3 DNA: TGTGCCAGCAGTTCTCCGGGCCAATCTTTCACAGATACGCAGTATTTT
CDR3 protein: CASSSPGQSFTDTQYF

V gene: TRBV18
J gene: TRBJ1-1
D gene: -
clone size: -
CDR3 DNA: TGTGCCAGCTCACGCGACAGACTCACTGAAGCTTTCTTT
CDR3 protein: CASSRDRLTEAFF

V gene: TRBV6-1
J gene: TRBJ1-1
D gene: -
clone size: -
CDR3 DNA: TGTGCCAGCAGTGAAAAGGGGTCTGGGAACACTGAAGCTTTCTTT
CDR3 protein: CASSEKGSGNTEAFF